A selection of T cell receptor beta chains follows, all from one sample in a study of blood T cell repertoires in COVID-19. Repertoires were generated with immunoSEQ multiplex PCR, while TCRdb's copy carries only in-frame clones and drops some. The sample holds under 250,000 clones; over 80% are singletons and the top ten take around 30%. Input material: peripheral blood. The receptors were sampled from a man between 35 and 55 years old with acute or convalescent COVID-19. Both conserved end residues are part of each CDR3. The order of the fields is D gene, clone size, V gene, CDR3 protein. D genes are given only for firm matches. Clone size is shown for a subset of rows, as once, few, many or a class of expanded clone.

>NA|NA|TRBV7-2
CASSFAAMNTEAFF
>NA|NA|TRBV19
CASGDRLYSNQPQHF
>TRBD1|NA|TRBV18
CASSPNRGRYEQYF
>TRBD1|NA|TRBV7-2
CASSLPSGQGKGNTIYF
>NA|NA|TRBV7-9
CASSRDLDTIYF
>TRBD1|NA|TRBV27
CASSLLGQGSYEQYF
>TRBD1|NA|TRBV19
CASSIGRTGGSPFIRAQHF
>NA|NA|TRBV4-2
CASSQVAASRGETQYF
>TRBD1|few|TRBV27
CASSQDRGPALNTEAFF
>TRBD2|NA|TRBV9
CASSVGLADTGELFF
>TRBD1|NA|TRBV5-1
CASSPEAADRIF
>TRBD1|NA|TRBV19
CASSNPAGQGTEAFF
>TRBD1|NA|TRBV4-1
CASSQAGTGAAGANVLTF
>NA|few|TRBV19
CASRRGAGQSGYTF
>TRBD1|NA|TRBV19
CASRLGQGSYEQYF
>TRBD1|few|TRBV7-8
CASTKQGGSGKLFF
>NA|NA|TRBV5-1
CASSLVSGDSYNEQFF
>TRBD1|NA|TRBV14
CASSQRPRTGRGETQYF
>TRBD2|NA|TRBV29-1
CSAVLAEPNTGELFF
>NA|NA|TRBV4-1
CASSHGTHEGGQPQHF
>TRBD2|NA|TRBV15
CATRRIAGGREQYF
>NA|NA|TRBV11-2
CASSSFTDTQYF
>NA|NA|TRBV6-1
CASSEERGQKIYEQYF
>NA|NA|TRBV2
CASNTGLRNTIYF
>TRBD2|NA|TRBV19
CASSIQRESYNEQFF
>TRBD1|NA|TRBV2
CASIRWQGALGEQYF
>TRBD2|NA|TRBV13
CASTYLTSTSGNTGELFF
>TRBD2|NA|TRBV27
CASSLSRSSGNVEQFF
>NA|few|TRBV12-3/TRBV12-4
CASSFGADTEAFF
>TRBD2|NA|TRBV28
CASSLSGGRAKNIQYF
>NA|NA|TRBV30
CAWSPSGVEVYGYTF
>NA|NA|TRBV4-3
CASSQALQGDYGYTF
>NA|NA|TRBV14
CASSYSWSSYEQYF
>TRBD1|NA|TRBV3-1/TRBV3-2
CASSHRRGTGGGEQYF
>NA|NA|TRBV7-3
CASSLNPQASTGELFF
>NA|once|TRBV19
CASSAPGGKQFF